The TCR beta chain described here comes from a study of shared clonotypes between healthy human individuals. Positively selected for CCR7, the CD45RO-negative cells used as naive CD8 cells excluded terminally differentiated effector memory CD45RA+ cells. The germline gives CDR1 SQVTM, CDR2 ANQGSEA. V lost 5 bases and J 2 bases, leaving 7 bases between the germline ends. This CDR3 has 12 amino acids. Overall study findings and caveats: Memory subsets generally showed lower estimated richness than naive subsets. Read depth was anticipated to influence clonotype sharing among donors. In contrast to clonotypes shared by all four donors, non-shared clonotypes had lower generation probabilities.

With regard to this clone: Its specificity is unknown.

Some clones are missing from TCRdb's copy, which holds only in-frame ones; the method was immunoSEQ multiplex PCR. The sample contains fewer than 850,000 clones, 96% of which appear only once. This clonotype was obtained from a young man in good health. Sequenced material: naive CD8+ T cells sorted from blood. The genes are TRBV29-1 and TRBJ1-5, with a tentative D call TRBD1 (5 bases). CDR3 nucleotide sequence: TGCAGCGTTTGGGACGGCAATCAGCCCCAGCATTTT. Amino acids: CSVWDGNQPQHF.